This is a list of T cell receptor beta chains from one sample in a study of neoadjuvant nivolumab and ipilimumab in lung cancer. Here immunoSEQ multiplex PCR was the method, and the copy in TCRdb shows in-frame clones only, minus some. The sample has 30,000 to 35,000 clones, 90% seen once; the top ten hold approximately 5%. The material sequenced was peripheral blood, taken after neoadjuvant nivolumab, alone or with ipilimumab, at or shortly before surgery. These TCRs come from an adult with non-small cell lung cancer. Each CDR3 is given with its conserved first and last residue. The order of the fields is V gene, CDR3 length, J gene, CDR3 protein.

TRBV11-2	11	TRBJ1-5	CASSLWTPQHF
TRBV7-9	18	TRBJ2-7	CASSLSVGGILFPYEQYF
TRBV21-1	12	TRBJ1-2	CASSERTRDYTF
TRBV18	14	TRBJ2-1	CASFLTGGSNEQFF
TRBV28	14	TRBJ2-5	CASSPAGTQETQYF
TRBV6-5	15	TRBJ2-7	CASSPAGGVSYEQYF
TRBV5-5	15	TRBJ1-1	CASSLVGSMNTEAFF
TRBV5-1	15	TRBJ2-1	CASSRLAGANNEQFF
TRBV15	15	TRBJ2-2	CATSRGRGGTGELFF
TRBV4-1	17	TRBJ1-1	CASSQDLRGWTNTEAFF
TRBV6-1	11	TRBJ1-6	CASSGISPLHF
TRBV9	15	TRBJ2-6	CASSVGQPGANVLTF
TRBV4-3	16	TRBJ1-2	CASSPRAGGVWYGYTF
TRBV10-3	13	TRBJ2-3	CAIRGQGSDTQYF
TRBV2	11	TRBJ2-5	CANTGVETQYF
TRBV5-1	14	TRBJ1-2	CASSLGGQGDGYTF
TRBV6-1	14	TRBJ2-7	CATTWERGPIEQYF
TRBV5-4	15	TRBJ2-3	CASSAGTGGTDTQYF
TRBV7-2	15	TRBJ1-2	CASSPRPDRSDGYTF
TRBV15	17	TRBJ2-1	CATSRDSGGLEFDEQFF
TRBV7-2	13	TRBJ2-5	CASSLGQQETQYF
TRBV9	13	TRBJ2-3	CASSPLRTDTQYF
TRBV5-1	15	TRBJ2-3	CASSLGGRGSDTQYF
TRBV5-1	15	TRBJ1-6	CASSLAGRDNSPLHF
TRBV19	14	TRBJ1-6	CASSVGQDNSPLHF
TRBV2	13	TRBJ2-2	CASRWQSTGELFF
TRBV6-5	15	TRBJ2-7	CASSLTGGPDYEQYF
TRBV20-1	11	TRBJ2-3	CSAPRGNTQYF
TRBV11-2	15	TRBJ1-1	CASKQGANSPTEAFF
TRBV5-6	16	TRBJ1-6	CASSLVLAPHNSPLHF
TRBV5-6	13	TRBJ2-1	CASSSNTYNEQFF
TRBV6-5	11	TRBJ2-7	CASHRGAEQYF
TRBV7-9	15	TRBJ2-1	CASSLRDRGANEQFF
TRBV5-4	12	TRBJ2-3	CASSLDTDTQYF
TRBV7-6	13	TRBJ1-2	CASSPDRNYGYTF
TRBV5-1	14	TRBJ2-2	CASSPGQGPGELFF
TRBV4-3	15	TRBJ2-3	CASSQASRRTDTQYF
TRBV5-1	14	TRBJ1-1	CASSLGGPNTEAFF
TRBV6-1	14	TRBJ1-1	CASSEWGYDTEAFF
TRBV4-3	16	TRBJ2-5	CASSQDIAGGGETQYF
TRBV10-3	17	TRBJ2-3	CAISESTRLAGIDTQYF
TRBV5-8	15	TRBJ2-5	CASRIAGAIQETQYF
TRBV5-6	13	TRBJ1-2	CASSLVDRDGYTF
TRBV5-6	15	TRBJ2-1	CASSLAATWDNEQFF
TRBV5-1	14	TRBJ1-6	CASSVDTSDSPLHF
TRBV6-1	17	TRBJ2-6	CASSGNLEQSRANVLTF
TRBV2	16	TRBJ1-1	CASSAGTGGWDTEAFF
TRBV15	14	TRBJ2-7	CATSRQGTFYEQYF
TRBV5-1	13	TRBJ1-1	CASSLFGNTEAFF
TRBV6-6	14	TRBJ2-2	CATGGQGATGELFF
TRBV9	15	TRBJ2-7	CASSPTGGQSYEQYF
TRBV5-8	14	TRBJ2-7	CASSSLGTGDEQYF
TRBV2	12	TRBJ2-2	CASSGDFGELFF